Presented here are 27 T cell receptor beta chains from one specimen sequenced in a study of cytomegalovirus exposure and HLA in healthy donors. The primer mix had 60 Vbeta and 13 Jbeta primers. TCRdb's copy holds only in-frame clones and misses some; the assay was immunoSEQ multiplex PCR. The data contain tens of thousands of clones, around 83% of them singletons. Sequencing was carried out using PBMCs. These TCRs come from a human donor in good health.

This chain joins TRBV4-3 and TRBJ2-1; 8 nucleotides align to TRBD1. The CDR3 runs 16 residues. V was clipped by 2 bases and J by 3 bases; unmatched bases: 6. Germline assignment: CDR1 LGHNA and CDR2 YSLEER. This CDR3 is CASSQRQGSYYNEQFF. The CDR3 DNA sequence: TGCGCCAGCAGCCAACGACAGGGGTCCTACTACAATGAGCAGTTCTTC.

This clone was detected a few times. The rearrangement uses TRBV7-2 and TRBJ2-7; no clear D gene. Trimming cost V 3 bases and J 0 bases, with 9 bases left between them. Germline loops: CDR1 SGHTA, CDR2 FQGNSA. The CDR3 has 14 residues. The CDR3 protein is CASSFDRSSYEQYF. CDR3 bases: TGTGCCAGCAGCTTCGATAGAAGCTCCTACGAGCAGTACTTC. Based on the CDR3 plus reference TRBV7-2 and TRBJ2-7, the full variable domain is GAGVSQSPSNKVTEKGKDVELRCDPISGHTALYWYRQSLGQGLEFLIYFQGNSAPDKSGLPSDRFSAERTGGSVSTLTIQRTQQEDSAVYLCASSFDRSSYEQYFGPGTRLTVT.

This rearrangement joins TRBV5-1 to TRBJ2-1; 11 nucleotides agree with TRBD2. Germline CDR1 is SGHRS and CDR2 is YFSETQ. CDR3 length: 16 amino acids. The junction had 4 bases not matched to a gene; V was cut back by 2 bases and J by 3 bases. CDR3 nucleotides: TGCGCCAGCAGCTTACGACTAGCGGGAAGCTACAATGAGCAGTTCTTC. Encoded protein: CASSLRLAGSYNEQFF.

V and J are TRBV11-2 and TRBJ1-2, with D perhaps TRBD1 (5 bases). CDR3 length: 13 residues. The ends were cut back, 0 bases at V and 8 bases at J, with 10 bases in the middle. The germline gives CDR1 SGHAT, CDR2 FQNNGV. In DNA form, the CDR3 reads TGTGCCAGCAGCTTAGATCCAGGGTACGGCTACACCTTC. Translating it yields CASSLDPGYGYTF.

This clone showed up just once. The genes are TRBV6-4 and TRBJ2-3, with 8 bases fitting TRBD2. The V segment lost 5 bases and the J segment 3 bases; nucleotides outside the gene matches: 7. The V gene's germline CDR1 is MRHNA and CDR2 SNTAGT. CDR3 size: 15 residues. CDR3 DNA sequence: TGTGCCAGCAGTTCCGGCGAGCGGGAGACAGATACGCAGTATTTT. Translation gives CASSSGERETDTQYF.

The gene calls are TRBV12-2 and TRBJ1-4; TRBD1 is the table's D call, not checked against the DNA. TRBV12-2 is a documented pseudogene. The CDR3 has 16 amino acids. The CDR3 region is CASRLARAERGEKLFF. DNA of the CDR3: TGTGCAAGTCGCTTAGCCAGGGCGGAAAGGGGAGAAAAACTGTTTTTT.

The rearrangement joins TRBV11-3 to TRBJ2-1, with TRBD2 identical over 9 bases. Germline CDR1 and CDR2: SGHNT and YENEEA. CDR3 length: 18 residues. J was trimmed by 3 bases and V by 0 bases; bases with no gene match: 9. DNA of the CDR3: TGTGCCAGCAGCTTAGAAGGATTGGCGGGAGGGGGCTACAATGAGCAGTTCTTC. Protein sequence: CASSLEGLAGGGYNEQFF.

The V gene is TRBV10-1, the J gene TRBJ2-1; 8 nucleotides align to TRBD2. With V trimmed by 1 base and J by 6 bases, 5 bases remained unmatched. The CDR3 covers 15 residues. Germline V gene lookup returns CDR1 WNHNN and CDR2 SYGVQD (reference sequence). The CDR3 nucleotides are TGCGCCAGCAGTGAGTTTGCTCTAGCGGGCAATGAGCAGTTCTTC. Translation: CASSEFALAGNEQFF.

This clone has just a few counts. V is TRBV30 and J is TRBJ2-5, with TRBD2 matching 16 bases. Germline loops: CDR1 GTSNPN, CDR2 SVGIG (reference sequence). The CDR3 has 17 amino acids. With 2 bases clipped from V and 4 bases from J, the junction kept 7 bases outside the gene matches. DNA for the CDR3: TGTGCCTGGAGTCTCAGGGGACTAGCGGGAGGGGGAGAGACCCAGTACTTC. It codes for CAWSLRGLAGGGETQYF.

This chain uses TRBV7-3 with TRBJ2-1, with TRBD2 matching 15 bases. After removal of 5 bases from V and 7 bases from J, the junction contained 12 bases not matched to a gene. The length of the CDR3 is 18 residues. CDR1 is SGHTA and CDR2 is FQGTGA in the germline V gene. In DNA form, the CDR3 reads TGTGCCAGCAGCCGGACTAGCGGGGGGGGCCCCTTGGGGAATGAGCAGTTCTTC. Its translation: CASSRTSGGGPLGNEQFF.

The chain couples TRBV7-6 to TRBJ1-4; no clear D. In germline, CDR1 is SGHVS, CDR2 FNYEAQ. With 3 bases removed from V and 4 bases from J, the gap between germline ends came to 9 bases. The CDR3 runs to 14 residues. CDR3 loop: CASSFAGVNEKLFF. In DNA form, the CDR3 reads TGTGCCAGCAGCTTTGCCGGGGTTAATGAAAAACTGTTTTTT.

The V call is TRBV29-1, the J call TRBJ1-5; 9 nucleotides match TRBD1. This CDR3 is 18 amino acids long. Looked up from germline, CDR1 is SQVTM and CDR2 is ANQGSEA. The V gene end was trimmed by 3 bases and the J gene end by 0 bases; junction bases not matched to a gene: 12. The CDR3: CSVDGQGQMVYSNQPQHF. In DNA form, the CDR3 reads TGCAGCGTTGACGGACAGGGGCAGATGGTGTATAGCAATCAGCCCCAGCATTTT. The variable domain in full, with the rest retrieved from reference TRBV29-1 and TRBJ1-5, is SAVISQKPSRDICQRGTSLTIQCQVDSQVTMMFWYRQQPGQSLTLIATANQGSEATYESGFVIDKFPISRPNLTFSTLTVSNMSPEDSSIYLCSVDGQGQMVYSNQPQHFGDGTRLSIL.

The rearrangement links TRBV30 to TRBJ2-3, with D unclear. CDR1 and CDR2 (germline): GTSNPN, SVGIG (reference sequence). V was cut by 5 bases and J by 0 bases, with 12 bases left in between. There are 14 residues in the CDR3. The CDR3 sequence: CAWWLRISTDTQYF. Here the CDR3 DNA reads TGTGCCTGGTGGCTCAGGATTAGCACAGATACGCAGTATTTT.

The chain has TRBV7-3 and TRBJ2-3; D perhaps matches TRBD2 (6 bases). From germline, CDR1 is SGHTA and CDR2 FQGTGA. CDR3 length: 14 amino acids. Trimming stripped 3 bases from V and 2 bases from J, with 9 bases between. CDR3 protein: CASSFAGPTDTQYF. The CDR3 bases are TGTGCCAGCAGCTTTGCGGGGCCCACAGATACGCAGTATTTT.

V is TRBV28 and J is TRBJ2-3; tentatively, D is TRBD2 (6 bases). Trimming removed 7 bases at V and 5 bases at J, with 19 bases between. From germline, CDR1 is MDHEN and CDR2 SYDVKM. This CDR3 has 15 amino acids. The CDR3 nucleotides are TGTGCCAGCATTAACGGGGGACTCCCTTTAGATACGCAGTATTTT. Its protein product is CASINGGLPLDTQYF.

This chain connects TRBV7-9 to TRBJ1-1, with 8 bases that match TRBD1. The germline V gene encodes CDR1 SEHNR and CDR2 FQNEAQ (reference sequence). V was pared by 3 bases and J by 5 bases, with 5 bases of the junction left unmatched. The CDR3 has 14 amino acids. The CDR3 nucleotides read TGTGCCAGCAGCTTGGGACAGGAGAGGACTGAAGCTTTCTTT. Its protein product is CASSLGQERTEAFF.

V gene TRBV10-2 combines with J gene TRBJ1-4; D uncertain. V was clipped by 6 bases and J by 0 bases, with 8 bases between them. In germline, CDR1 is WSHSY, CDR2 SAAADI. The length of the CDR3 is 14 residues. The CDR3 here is CASSQIATNEKLFF. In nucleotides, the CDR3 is TGCGCCAGCAGCCAGATTGCAACTAATGAAAAACTGTTTTTT.

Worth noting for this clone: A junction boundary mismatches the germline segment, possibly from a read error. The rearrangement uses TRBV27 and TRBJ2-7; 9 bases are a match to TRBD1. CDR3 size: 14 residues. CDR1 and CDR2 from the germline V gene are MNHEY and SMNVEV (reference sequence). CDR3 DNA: TGTGCCAGCAGTTCCTGGGGGGGGACAGGGTGGCCCATGTTC. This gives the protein CASSSWGGTGWPMF.

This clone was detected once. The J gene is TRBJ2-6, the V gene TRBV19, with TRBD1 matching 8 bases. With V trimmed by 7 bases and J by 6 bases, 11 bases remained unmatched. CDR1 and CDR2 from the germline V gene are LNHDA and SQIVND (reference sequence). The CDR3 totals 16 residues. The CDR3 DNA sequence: TGTGCCAGTACCCCTACCACAGGGGGAACGGCCAACGTCCTGACTTTC. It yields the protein CASTPTTGGTANVLTF.

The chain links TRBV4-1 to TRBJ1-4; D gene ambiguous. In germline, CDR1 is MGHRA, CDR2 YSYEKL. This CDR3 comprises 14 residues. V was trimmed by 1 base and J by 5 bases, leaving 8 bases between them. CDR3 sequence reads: CASSQGASNEKLFF. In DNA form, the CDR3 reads TGCGCCAGCAGCCAAGGGGCCTCAAATGAAAAACTGTTTTTT.

CDR3 region: CASNGQLYGYTF. CDR3 DNA sequence: TGTGCCAGCAACGGACAGCTCTATGGCTACACCTTC. The chain employs TRBV2 and TRBJ1-2; maybe TRBD1 (6 bases). The germline CDR1 and CDR2 sequences are SNHLY and FYNNEI. The CDR3 is made up of 12 amino acids. V was trimmed by 7 bases and J by 4 bases, leaving 10 bases between them.

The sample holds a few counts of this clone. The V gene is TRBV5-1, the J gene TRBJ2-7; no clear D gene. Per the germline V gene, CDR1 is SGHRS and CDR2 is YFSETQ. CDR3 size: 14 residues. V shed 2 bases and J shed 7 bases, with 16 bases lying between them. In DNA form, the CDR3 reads TGCGCCAGCAGCTTTAGTCACTCCTACGAGGAGCAGTACTTC. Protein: CASSFSHSYEEQYF.

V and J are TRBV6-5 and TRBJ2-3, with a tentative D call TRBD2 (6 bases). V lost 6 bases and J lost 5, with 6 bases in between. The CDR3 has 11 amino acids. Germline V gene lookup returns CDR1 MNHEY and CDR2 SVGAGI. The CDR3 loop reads CASRGGDTQYF. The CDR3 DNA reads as TGTGCCAGCAGGGGGGGAGATACGCAGTATTTT.

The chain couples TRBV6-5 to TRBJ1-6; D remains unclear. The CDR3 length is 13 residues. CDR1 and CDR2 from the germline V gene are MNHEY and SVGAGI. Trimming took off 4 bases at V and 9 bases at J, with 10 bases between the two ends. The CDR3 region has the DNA TGTGCCAGCAGTTTACGGCCGGGTTCACCCCTCCACTTT. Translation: CASSLRPGSPLHF.

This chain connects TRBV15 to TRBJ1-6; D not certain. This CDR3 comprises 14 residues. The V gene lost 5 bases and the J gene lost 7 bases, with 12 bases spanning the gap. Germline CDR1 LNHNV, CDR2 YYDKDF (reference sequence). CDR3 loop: CATSSTRGNSPLHF. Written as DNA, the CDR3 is TGTGCCACCAGCTCGACTCGAGGGAATTCACCCCTCCACTTT.

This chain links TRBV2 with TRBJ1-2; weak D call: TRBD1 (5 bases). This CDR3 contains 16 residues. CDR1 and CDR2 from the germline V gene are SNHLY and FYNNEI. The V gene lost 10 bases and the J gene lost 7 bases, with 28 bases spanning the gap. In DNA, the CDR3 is TGTGCCACTACACACCGCCGTTTGGGGCGCATTAGTGGCTACACCTTC. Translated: CATTHRRLGRISGYTF.

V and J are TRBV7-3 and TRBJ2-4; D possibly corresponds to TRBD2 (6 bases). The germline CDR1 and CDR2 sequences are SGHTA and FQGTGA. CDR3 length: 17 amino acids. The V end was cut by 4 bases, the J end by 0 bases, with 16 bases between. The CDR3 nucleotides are TGTGCCAGCAGCTCCTGGGGACTCGGAAAAGCCAAAAACATTCAGTACTTC. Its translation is CASSSWGLGKAKNIQYF.